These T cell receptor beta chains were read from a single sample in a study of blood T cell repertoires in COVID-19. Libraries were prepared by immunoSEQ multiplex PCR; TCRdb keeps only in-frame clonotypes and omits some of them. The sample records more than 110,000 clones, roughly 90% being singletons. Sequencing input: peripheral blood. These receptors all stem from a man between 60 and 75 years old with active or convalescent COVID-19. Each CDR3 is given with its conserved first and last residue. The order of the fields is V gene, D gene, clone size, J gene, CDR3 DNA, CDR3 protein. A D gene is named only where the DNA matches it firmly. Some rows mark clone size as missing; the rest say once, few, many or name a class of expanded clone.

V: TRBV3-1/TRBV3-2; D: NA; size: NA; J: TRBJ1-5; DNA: TGTGCCAGCAGCCAAGGGGGCGGTTTCCAGCCCCAGCATTTT; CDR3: CASSQGGGFQPQHF
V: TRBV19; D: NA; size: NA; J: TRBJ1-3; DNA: TGTGCCAGTAGTATAGCGAGTGCCGGACTTGGAAACACCATATATTTT; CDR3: CASSIASAGLGNTIYF
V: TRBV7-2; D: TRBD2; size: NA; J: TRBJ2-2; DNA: TGTGCCAGCAGCCCCACCTCGACTAGCGGGATTAACACCGGGGAGCTGTTTTTT; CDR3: CASSPTSTSGINTGELFF
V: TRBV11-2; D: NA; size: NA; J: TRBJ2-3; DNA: TGTGCCAGCAGCCCCCGAGGTTCGGCAGATACGCAGTATTTT; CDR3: CASSPRGSADTQYF
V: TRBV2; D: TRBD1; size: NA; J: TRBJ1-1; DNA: TGTGCCAGCAGTGAGAGGACAGGGGGCCTAAACACTGAAGCTTTCTTT; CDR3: CASSERTGGLNTEAFF
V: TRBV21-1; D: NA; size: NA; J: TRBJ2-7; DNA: TGTGCCAGCAGCAAAAGATTAGCGGACACCTACGAGCAGTACTTC; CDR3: CASSKRLADTYEQYF
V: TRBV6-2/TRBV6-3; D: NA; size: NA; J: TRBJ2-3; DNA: TGTGCCAGCAGCTCCGGTAGGAGGGCAAGCACAGATACGCAGTATTTT; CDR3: CASSSGRRASTDTQYF
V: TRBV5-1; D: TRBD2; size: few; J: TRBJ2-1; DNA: TGCGCCAGCCGGGATGGGCTAGCGGACAATGAGCAGTTCTTC; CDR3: CASRDGLADNEQFF
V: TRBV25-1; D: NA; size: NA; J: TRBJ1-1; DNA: TGTGCTAGCGGAGTTAATGTAGTGTGGACTGAAGCTTTCTTT; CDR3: CASGVNVVWTEAFF
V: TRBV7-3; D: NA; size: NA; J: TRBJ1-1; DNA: TGTGCCAGCAGCTTACAGGCGAACACTGAAGCTTTCTTT; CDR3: CASSLQANTEAFF
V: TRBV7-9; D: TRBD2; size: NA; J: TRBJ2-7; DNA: TGTGCCAGCAGCTCCTCGGGGGGATACGAGCAGTACTTC; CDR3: CASSSSGGYEQYF
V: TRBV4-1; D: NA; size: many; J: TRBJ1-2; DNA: TGCGCCAGCAGCCTTGGGAGCGCGCTTAACTATGGCTACACCTTC; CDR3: CASSLGSALNYGYTF
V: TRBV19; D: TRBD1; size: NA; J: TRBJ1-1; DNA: TGTGCCAGCTTAACCAGACAGGGGATCAACACTGAAGCTTTCTTT; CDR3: CASLTRQGINTEAFF
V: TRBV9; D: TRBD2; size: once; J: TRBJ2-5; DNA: TGTGCCAGCAGCCCCCGACTAGCGGGGGGCTTCCAAGAGACCCAGTACTTC; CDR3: CASSPRLAGGFQETQYF
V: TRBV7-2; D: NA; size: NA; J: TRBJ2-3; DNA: TGTGCCAGCAGGATGCGAGCTAGCGGCACAGATACGCAGTATTTT; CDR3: CASRMRASGTDTQYF
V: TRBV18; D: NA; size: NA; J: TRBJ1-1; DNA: TGTGCCAGCTCACAATCGGGATTCAACACTGAAGCTTTCTTT; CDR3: CASSQSGFNTEAFF
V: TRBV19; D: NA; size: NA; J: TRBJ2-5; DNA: TGTGCCAGTAGTATAGACAGGGCCGGCCAAGAGACCCAGTACTTC; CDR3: CASSIDRAGQETQYF
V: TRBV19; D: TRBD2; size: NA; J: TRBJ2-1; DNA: TGTGCCAGTAGTACCCCACTAGCGGGAGGGGGATATGAGCAGTTCTTC; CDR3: CASSTPLAGGGYEQFF
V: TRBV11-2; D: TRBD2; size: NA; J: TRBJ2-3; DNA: TGTGCCAGCAGCCCCTTTTACTTGGGGGGGAGCACAGATACGCAGTATTTT; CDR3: CASSPFYLGGSTDTQYF
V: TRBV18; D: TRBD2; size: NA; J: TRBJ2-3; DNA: TGTGCCAGCCAAGGGAACAGCGGGAAAGAGACAGATACGCAGTATTTT; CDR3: CASQGNSGKETDTQYF
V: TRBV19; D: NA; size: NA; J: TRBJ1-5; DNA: TGTGCCAGTAGTATAGAAGAGAGGCCTGAAGGGCCCCAGCATTTT; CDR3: CASSIEERPEGPQHF
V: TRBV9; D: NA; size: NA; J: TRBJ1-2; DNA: TGTGCCAGCAGCGTAGCTGGGGCTGCCTATGGCTACACCTTC; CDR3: CASSVAGAAYGYTF
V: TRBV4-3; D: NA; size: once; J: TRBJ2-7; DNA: TGCGCCAGCAGCCGGTGGGCCGCCCGCTCCTACGAGCAGTACTTC; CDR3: CASSRWAARSYEQYF
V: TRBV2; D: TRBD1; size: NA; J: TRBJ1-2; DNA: TGTGCCAGCAGTTTAGGGACAGGGAACTATGGCTACACCTTC; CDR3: CASSLGTGNYGYTF
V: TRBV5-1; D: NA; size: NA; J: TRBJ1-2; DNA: TGCGCCAGCAGCTTGGGCCGGGAGGTTGGCTACACCTTC; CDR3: CASSLGREVGYTF
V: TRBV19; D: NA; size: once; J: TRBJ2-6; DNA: TGTGCCAGCGATGGAAGGGGCTCTGGGGCCAACGTCCTGACTTTC; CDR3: CASDGRGSGANVLTF
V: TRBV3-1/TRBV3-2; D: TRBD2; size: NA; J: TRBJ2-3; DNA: TGTGCCAGCAGCCAAGAAGGGAGGGACCCGGACACAGATACGCAGTATTTT; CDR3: CASSQEGRDPDTDTQYF
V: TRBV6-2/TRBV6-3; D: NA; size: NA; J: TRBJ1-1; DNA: TGTGCCAGCAGTTTCCCCGACAGCCTCACTGAAGCTTTCTTT; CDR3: CASSFPDSLTEAFF
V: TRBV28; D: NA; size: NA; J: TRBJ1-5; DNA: TGTGCCAGCAGTTCGCTTCGGGGGGGCGCGAATCAGCCCCAGCATTTT; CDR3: CASSSLRGGANQPQHF
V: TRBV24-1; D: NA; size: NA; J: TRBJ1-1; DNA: TGTGCCACCAGAGGAGGGGTAGGGGACACTGAAGCTTTCTTT; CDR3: CATRGGVGDTEAFF
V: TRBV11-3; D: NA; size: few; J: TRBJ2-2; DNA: TGTGCCAACCAAGCGGGTCCCACCGGGGAGCTGTTTTTT; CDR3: CANQAGPTGELFF
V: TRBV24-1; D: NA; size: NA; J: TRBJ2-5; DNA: TGTGCCACCAGTGATTTGAGGGGGGGCGATGAGACCCAGTACTTC; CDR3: CATSDLRGGDETQYF
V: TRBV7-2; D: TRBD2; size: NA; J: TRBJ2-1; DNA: TGTGCCAGCAGTCGAGATAGCGGGGGGGCCCAGGAGCAGTTCTTC; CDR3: CASSRDSGGAQEQFF
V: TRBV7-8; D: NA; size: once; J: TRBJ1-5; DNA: TGTGCCAGCAGTATTAAGGAGGGTCAGCCCCAGCATTTT; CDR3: CASSIKEGQPQHF
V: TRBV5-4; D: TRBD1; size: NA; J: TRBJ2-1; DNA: TGTGCCAGCAGCTTGGGGACAGGCCCCTACAATGAGCAGTTCTTC; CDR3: CASSLGTGPYNEQFF
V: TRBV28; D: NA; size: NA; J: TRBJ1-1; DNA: TGTGCCAGCAGTTTAGGGGGAGGGAGCACTGAAGCTTTCTTT; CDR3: CASSLGGGSTEAFF
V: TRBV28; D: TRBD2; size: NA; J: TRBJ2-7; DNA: TGTGCCAGCAGGGTTAGCGGGAGCTCCTACGAGCAGTACTTC; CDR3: CASRVSGSSYEQYF
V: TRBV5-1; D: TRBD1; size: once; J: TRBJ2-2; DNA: TGCGCCAGCACCCGGGACAGGGCGAACACCGGGGAGCTGTTTTTT; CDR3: CASTRDRANTGELFF
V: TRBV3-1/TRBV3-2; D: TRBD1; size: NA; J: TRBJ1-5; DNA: TGTGCCAGCAGCCAAGATGAGAGAGGGACAGCAAATCAGCCCCAGCATTTT; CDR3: CASSQDERGTANQPQHF
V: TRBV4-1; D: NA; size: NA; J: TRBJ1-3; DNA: TGCGCCAGCAGCCAAGAGGCAGGGCGTAACACCATATATTTT; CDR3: CASSQEAGRNTIYF
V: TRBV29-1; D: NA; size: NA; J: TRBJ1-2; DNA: TGCAGCGTTATCGGAGGGACTGGCTACACCTTC; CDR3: CSVIGGTGYTF
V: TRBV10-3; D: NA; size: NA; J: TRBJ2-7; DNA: TGTGCCATCAGTGCGAGGTTGACCTACGAGCAGTACTTC; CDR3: CAISARLTYEQYF
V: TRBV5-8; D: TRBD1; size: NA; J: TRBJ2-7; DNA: TGTGCCAGCAGCTTGGAGAGGACAGGGGTTCACGAGCAGTACTTC; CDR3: CASSLERTGVHEQYF
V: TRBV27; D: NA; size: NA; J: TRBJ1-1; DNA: TGTGCCAGCGCCTACCTTGCTCTACAGGGAAAGAACACTGAAGCTTTCTTT; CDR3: CASAYLALQGKNTEAFF
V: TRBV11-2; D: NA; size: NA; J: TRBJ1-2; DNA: TGTGCCAGCAGCTTCGGGGGACCCAACTATGGCTACACCTTC; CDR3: CASSFGGPNYGYTF
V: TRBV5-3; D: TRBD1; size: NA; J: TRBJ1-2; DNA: TGTGCCAGAAGCCTTACGGGGGGGACAGGGGCACCCTATGGCTACACCTTC; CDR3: CARSLTGGTGAPYGYTF
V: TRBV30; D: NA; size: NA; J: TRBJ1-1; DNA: TGTGCCTGGAGTTCCGCCGCAGGGTTCTTT; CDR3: CAWSSAAGFF
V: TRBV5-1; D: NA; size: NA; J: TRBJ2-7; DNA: TGCGCCAGCAGCTTGGGAACAATCTCCGAGCAGTACTTC; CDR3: CASSLGTISEQYF
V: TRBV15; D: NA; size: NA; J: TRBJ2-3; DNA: TGTGCCACCAGCAGAGTCTCCCCAGATACGCAGTATTTT; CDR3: CATSRVSPDTQYF
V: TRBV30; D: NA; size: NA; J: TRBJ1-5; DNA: TGTGCCTGGAACCAGGGGAGCAATCAGCCCCAGCATTTT; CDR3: CAWNQGSNQPQHF
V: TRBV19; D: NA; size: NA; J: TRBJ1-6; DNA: TGTGCCAGTAGTATAATAGGAGGAAATTCACCCCTCCACTTT; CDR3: CASSIIGGNSPLHF
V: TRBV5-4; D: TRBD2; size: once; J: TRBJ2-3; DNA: TGTGCCAGCAGGTCAGGGACTAGCGGGGGCCGGGGCACAGATACGCAGTATTTT; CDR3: CASRSGTSGGRGTDTQYF
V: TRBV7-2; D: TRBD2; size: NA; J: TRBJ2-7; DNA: TGTGCCAGCAGCTTACGCGGGGGATTAACCTACGAGCAGTACTTC; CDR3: CASSLRGGLTYEQYF
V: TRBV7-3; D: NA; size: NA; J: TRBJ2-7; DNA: TGTGCCAGCAGCTCCGGCCCGGGGGAGCAGTACTTC; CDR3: CASSSGPGEQYF
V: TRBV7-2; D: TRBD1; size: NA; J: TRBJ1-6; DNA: TGTGCCAGCAGCCGACAGGGAAATTCACCCCTCCACTTT; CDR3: CASSRQGNSPLHF
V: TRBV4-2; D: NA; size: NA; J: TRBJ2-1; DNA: TGTGCCAGCAGCCAACCCGACAGGAGCTCCTACAATGAGCAGTTCTTC; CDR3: CASSQPDRSSYNEQFF
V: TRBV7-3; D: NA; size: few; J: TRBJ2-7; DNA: TGTGCCAGCAGCCTAACCGCGGGGATCGGGCAGTACTTC; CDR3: CASSLTAGIGQYF